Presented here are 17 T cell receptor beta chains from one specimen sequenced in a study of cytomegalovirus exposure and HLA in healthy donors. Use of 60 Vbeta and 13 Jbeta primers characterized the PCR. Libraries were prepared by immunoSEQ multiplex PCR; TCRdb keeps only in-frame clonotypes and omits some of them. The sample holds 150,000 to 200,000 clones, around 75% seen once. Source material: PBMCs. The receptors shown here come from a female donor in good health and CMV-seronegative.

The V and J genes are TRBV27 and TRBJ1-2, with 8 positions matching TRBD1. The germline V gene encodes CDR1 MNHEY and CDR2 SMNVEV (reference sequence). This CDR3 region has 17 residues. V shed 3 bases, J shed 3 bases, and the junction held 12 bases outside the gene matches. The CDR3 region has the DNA TGTGCCAGCAGTTTTGATTCCAGGGGGCGCGTTGACTATGGCTACACCTTC. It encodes CASSFDSRGRVDYGYTF.

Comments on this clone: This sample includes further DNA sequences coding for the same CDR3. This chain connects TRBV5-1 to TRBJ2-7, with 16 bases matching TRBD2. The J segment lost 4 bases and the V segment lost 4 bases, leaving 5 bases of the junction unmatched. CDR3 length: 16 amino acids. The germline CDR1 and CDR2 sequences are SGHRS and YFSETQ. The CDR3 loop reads CASSPGLAGGSYEQYF. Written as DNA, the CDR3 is TGCGCCAGCAGCCCGGGACTAGCGGGGGGGAGTTACGAGCAGTACTTC.

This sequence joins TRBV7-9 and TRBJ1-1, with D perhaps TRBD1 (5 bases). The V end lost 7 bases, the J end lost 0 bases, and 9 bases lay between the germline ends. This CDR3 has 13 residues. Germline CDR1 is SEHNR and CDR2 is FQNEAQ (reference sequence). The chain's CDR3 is CASTSTVNTEAFF. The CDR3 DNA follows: TGTGCCAGCACCTCGACAGTGAACACTGAAGCTTTCTTT.

The CDR3 DNA sequence: TGTGCCAGCAGTGATCTTAGTAGCAGGGGAGGGGATGAGCAGTTCTTC. This encodes CASSDLSSRGGDEQFF. The chain has TRBV2 and TRBJ2-1, with D perhaps TRBD2 (7 bases). The V and J ends lost 3 bases and 8 bases respectively, with 20 bases between them. From germline, CDR1 is SNHLY and CDR2 FYNNEI. The CDR3 extends over 16 amino acids.

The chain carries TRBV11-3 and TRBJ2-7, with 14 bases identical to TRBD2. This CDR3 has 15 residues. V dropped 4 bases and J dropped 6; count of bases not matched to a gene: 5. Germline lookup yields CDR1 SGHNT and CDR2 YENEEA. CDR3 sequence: CASSSKGTSGSEQYF. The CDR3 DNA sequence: TGTGCCAGCAGCTCAAAGGGGACTAGCGGGAGCGAGCAGTACTTC.

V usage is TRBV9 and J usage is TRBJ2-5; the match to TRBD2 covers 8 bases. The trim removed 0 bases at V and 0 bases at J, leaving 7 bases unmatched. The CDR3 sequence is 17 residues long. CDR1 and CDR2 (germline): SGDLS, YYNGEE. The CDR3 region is CASSVAFGGGYQETQYF. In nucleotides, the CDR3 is TGTGCCAGCAGCGTAGCCTTCGGGGGGGGATACCAAGAGACCCAGTACTTC.

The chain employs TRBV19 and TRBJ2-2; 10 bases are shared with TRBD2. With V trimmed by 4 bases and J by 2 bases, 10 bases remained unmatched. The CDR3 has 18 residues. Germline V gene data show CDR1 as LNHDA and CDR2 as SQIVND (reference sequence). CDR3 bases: TGTGCCAGTAGTAGAGCCCCGCTAGCGGGAGCTAACACCGGGGAGCTGTTTTTT. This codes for CASSRAPLAGANTGELFF.

The CDR3 is CASAIQRSREQYF. The CDR3 DNA reads as TGCGCCAGCGCCATACAGCGGTCTCGCGAGCAGTACTTC. V gene TRBV4-3 combines with J gene TRBJ2-7; D may be TRBD2 (5 bases). The germline V and J ends were trimmed by 8 bases and 6 bases, with 17 bases remaining between them. The CDR3 runs to 13 residues. From germline, CDR1 is LGHNA and CDR2 YSLEER.

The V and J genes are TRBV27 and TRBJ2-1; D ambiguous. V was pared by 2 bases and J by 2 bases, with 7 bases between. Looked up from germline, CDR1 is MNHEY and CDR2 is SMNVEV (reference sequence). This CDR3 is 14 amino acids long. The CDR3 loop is CASSLRLTYNEQFF. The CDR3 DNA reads TGTGCCAGCAGTTTACGGTTAACCTACAATGAGCAGTTCTTC.

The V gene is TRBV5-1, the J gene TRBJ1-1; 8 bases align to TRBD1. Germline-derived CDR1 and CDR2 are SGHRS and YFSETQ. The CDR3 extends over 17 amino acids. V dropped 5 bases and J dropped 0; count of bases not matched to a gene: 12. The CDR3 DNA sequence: TGCGCCAGCAGGCAGGGGGCGCGCGGATCCATGAACACTGAAGCTTTCTTT. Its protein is CASRQGARGSMNTEAFF.

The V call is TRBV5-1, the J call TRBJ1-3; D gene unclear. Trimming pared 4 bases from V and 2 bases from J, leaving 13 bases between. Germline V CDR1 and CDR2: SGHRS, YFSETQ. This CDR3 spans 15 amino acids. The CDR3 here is CASSPPRVAGNTIYF. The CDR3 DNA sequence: TGCGCCAGCAGCCCACCACGGGTTGCTGGAAACACCATATATTTT.

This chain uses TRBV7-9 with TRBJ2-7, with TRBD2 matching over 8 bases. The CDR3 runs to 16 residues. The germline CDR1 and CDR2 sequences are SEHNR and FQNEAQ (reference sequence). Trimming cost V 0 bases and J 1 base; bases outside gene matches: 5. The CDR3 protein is CASSLALPGGSYEQYF. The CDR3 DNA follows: TGTGCCAGCAGCTTAGCCCTTCCGGGAGGGTCCTACGAGCAGTACTTC.

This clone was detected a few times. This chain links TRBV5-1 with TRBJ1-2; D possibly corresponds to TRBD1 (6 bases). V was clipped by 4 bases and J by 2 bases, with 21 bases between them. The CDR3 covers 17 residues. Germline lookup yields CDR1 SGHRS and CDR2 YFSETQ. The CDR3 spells CASSSTQGFLQNYGYTF. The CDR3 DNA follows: TGCGCCAGCAGCAGTACACAGGGTTTCCTGCAAAACTATGGCTACACCTTC.

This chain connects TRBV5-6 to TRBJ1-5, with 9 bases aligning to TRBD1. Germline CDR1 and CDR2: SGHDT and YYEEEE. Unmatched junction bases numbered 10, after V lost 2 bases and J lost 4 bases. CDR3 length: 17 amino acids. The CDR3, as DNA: TGTGCCAGCAGCTTCAGACAGGGGGAATTAGGGAATCAGCCCCAGCATTTT. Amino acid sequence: CASSFRQGELGNQPQHF. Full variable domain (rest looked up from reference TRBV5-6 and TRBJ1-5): DAGVTQSPTHLIKTRGQQVTLRCSPKSGHDTVSWYQQALGQGPQFIFQYYEEEERQRGNFPDRFSGHQFPNYSSELNVNALLLGDSALYLCASSFRQGELGNQPQHFGDGTRLSIL.

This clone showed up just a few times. The CDR3 DNA is TGCGCCAGCAGCTTGGGGGGGACTAGCTGGCCCTACGAGCAGTACTTC. It translates to CASSLGGTSWPYEQYF. The chain recombines TRBV5-1 with TRBJ2-7; 9 bases are shared with TRBD2. CDR1 SGHRS and CDR2 YFSETQ come from the germline V gene. V shed 0 bases, J shed 2 bases, and the junction held 6 bases outside the gene matches. The CDR3 covers 16 residues.

In DNA form, the CDR3 reads TGTGCCAGCATCCTTGAGGCAGTAGCTAACTATGGCTACACCTTC. Amino acid sequence: CASILEAVANYGYTF. This chain connects TRBV2 to TRBJ1-2; D unclear. The CDR3 contains 15 residues. From germline, CDR1 is SNHLY and CDR2 FYNNEI. V was shortened by 7 bases and J by 0 bases, with 15 bases between the two germline ends.

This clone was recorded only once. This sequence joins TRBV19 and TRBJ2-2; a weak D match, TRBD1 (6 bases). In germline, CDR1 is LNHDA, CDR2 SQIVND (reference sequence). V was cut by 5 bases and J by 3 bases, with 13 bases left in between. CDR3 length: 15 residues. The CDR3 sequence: CASSPPDRYTGELFF. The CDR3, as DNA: TGTGCCAGTAGTCCGCCCGACAGGTACACCGGGGAGCTGTTTTTT.